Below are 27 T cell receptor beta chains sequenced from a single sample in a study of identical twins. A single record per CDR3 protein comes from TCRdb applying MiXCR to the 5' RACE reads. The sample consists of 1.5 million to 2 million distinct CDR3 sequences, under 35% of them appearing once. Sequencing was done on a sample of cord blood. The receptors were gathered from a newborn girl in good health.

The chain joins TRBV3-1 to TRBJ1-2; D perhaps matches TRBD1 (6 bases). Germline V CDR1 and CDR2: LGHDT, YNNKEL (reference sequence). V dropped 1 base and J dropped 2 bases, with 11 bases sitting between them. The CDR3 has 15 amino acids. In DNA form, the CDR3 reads TGTGCCAGCAGCCAAGGGACCGGACAGAACTATGGCTACACCTTC. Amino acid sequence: CASSQGTGQNYGYTF.

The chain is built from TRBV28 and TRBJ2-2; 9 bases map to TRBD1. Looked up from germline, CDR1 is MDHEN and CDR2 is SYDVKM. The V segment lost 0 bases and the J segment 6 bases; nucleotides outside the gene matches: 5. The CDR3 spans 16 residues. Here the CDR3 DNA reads TGTGCCAGCAGTTTATGGACGGGACAGGGTCCCGGGGAGCTGTTTTTT. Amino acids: CASSLWTGQGPGELFF.

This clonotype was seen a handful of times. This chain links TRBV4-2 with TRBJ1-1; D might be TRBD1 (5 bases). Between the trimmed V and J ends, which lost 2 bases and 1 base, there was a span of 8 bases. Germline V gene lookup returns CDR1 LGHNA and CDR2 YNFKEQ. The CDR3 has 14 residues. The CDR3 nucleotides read TGTGCCAGCAGCCAAAAAAGGGGGAACACTGAAGCTTTCTTT. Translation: CASSQKRGNTEAFF.

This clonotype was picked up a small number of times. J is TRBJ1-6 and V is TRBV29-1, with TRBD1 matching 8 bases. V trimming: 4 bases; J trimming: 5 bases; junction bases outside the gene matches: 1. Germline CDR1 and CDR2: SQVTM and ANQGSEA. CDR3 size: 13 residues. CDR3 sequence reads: CSVGGQDNSPLHF. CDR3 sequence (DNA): TGCAGCGTTGGGGGACAGGATAATTCACCCCTCCACTTT.

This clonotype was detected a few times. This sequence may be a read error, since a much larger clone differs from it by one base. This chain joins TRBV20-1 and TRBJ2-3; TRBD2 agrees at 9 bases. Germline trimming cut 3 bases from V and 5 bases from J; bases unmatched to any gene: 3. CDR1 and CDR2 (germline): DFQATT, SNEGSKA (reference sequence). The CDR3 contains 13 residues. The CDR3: CSARRGGIDTQYF. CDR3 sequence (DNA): TGCAGTGCTAGGCGGGGGGGCATAGATACGCAGTATTTT.

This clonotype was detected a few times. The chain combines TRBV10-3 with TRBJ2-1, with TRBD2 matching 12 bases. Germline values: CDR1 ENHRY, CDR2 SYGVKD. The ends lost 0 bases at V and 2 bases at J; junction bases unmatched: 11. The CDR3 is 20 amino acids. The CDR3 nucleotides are TGTGCCATCAGTGAGTCGCTACTAGCGGGGGGTCAACCGCCCTACAATGAGCAGTTCTTC. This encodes CAISESLLAGGQPPYNEQFF.

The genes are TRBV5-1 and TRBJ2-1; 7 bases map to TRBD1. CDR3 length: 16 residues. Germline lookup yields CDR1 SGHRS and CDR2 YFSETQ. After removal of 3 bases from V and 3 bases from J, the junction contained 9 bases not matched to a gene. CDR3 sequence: CASSSARGPDYNEQFF. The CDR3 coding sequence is TGCGCCAGCAGCTCCGCAAGGGGGCCCGACTACAATGAGCAGTTCTTC. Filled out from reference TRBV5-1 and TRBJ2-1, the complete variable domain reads KAGVTQTPRYLIKTRGQQVTLSCSPISGHRSVSWYQQTPGQGLQFLFEYFSETQRNKGNFPGRFSGRQFSNSRSEMNVSTLELGDSALYLCASSSARGPDYNEQFFGPGTRLTVL.

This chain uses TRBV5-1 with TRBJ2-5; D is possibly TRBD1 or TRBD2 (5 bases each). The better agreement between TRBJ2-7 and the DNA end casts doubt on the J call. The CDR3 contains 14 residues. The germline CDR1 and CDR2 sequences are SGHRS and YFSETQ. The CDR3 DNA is TGCGCCAGCAGCTCCGGGACCGTCGGTGGCGAGCAGTACTTC. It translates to CASSSGTVGGEQYF.

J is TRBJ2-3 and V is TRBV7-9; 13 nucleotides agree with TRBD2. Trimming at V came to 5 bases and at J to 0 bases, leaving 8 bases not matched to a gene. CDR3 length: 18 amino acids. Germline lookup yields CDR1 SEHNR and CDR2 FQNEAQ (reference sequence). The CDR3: CASSPGLAGEWSTDTQYF. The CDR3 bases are TGTGCCAGCAGCCCAGGACTAGCGGGGGAGTGGAGCACAGATACGCAGTATTTT.

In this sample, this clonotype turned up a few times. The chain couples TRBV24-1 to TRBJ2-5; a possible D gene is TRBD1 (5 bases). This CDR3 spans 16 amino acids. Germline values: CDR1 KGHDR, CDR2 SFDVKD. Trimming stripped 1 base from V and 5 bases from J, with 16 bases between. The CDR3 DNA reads TGTGCCACCAGTGATTTAGGGCAGGGCTCTGGGGAGACCCAGTACTTC. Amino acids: CATSDLGQGSGETQYF.

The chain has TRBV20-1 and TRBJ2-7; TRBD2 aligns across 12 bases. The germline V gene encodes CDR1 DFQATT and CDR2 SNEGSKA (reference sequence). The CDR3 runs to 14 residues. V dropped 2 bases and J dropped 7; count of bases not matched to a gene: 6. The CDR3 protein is CSARRTSGKAEQYF. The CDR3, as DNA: TGCAGTGCTAGACGGACTAGCGGGAAGGCTGAGCAGTACTTC.

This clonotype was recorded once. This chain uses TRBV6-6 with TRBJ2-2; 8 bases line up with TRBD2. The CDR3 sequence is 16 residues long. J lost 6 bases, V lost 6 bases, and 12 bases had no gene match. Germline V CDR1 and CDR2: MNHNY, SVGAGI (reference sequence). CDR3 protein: CASSSGGGLGPGELFF. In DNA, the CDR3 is TGTGCCAGCAGCTCGGGAGGGGGGTTGGGCCCCGGGGAGCTGTTTTTT.

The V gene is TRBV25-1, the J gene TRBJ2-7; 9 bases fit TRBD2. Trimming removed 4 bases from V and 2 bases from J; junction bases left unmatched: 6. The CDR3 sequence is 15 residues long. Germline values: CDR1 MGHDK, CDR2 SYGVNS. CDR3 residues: CASSAHSGSPYEQYF. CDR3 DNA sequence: TGTGCCAGCAGTGCCCATAGCGGGAGCCCCTACGAGCAGTACTTC.

CDR3 residues: CASSFHTGGAYEQYF. The DNA of the CDR3 is TGTGCCAGCAGTTTTCACACAGGGGGCGCGTACGAGCAGTACTTC. This chain joins TRBV28 and TRBJ2-7; TRBD1 agrees at 9 bases. The length of the CDR3 is 15 residues. Germline CDR1 reads MDHEN; CDR2 reads SYDVKM. Trimming removed 3 bases from V and 4 bases from J; junction bases left unmatched: 7.

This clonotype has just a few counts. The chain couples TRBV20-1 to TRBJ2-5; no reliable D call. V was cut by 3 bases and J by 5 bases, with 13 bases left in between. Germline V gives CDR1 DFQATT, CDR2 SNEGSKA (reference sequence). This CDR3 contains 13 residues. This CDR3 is CSARTAWGETQYF. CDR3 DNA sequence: TGCAGTGCTAGGACTGCCTGGGGTGAGACCCAGTACTTC.

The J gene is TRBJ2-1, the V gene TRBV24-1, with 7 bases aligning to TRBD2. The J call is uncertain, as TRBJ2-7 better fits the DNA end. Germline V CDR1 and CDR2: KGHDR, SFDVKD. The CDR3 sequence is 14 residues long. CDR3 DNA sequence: TGTGCCACCAGGCAGGGAGGGTCCTACAATGAGCAGTACTTC. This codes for CATRQGGSYNEQYF.

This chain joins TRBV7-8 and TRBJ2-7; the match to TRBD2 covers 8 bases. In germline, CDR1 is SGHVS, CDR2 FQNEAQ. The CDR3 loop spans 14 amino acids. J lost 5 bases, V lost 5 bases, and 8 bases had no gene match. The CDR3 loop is CASSPGLGVNEQYF. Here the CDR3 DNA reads TGTGCCAGCAGCCCGGGACTAGGGGTAAACGAGCAGTACTTC.

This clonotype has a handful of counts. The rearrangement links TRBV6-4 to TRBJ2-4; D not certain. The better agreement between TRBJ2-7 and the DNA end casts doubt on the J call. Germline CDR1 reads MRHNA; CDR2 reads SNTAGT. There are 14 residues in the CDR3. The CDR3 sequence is CASSDSRTRSEQYF. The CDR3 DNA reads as TGTGCCAGCAGTGACTCTAGAACCCGATCCGAGCAGTACTTC.

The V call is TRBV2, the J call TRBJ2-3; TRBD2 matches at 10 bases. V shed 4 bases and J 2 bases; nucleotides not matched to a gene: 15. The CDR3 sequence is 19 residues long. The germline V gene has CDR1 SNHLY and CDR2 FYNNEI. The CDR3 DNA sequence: TGTGCCAGCAGTGGAGGAACACCACTAGCGGGGCTGCTCACAGATACGCAGTATTTT. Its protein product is CASSGGTPLAGLLTDTQYF.

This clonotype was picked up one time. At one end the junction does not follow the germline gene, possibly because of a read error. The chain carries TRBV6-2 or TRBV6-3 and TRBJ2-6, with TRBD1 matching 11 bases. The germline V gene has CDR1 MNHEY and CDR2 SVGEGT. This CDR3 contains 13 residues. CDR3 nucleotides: TGTGCCAGCAGTGGACAGGGGGCGAACACTGAAGCTTTC. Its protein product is CASSGQGANTEAF.

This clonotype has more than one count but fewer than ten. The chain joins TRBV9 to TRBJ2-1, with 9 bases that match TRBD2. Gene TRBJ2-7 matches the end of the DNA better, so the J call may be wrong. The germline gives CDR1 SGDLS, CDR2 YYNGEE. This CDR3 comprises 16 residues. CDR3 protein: CASSVVSGSSYNEQYF. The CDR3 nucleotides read TGTGCCAGCAGCGTAGTTAGCGGGAGCTCCTACAATGAGCAGTACTTC.

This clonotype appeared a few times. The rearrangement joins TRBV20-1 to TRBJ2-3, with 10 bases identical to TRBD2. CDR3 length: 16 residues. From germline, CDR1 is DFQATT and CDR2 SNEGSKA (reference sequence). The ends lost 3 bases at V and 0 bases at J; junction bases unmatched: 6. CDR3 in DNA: TGCAGTGCTAGCGCTAGCGGGGGTCTAAGCACAGATACGCAGTATTTT. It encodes CSASASGGLSTDTQYF.

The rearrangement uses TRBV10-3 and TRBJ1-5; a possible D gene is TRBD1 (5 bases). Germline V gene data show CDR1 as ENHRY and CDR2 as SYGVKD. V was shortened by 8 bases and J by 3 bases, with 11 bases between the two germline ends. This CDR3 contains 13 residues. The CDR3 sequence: CAIGGGPNQPQHF. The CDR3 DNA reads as TGTGCCATCGGGGGAGGCCCCAATCAGCCCCAGCATTTT.

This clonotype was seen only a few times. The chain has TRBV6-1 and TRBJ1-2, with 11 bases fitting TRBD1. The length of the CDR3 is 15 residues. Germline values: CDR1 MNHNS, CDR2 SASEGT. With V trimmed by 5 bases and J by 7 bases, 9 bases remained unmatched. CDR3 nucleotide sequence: TGTGCCAGCAGTCGAATAGGACAGGGGGCGCTTGGCTACACCTTC. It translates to CASSRIGQGALGYTF.

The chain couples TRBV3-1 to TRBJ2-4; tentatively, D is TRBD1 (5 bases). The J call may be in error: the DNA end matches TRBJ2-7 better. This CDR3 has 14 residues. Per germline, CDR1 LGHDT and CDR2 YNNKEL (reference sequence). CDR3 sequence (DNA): TGTGCCAGCAGCCAAGATAGCAGGGTCTACGAGCAGTACTTC. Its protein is CASSQDSRVYEQYF.

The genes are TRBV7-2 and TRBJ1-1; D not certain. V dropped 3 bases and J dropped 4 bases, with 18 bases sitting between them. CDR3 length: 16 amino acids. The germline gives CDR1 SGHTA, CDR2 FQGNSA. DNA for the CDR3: TGTGCCAGCAGCTTTAGGTTTAGGGCGGCGGGCACTGAAGCTTTCTTT. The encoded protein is CASSFRFRAAGTEAFF.

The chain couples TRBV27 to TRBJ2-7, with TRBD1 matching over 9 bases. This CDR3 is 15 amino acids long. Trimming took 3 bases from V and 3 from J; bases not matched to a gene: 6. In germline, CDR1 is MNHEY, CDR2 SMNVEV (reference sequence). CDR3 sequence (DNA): TGTGCCAGCAGTTTCTGGGTGACAGGGGGCTACGAGCAGTACTTC. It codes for CASSFWVTGGYEQYF.